Given below is one T cell receptor (beta chain) in context. Here immunoSEQ multiplex PCR was the method, and the copy in TCRdb shows in-frame clones only, minus some. The table records roughly 660,000 clones, less than 95% of them present only once. The data stem from a study of shared clonotypes between healthy human individuals. Overall study: Per-donor plates numbered three CD4 naive, three CD4 memory, two CD8 naive and one CD8 memory.

The donor population consisted of healthy HIV-negative adults with no recent acute infections or vaccinations. The receptor's source is a man aged 18 to 29 in good health. Some clones in this sample may be carry-over from other donors' samples. Sample: memory CD8+ T cells from PBMCs. Described subset: CD45RO+ cells pooled with CCR7-negative TemRA cells.

This CDR3 is CASSYAGQGYEQYF. CDR3 nucleotides: TGTGCCAGCAGTTACGCCGGTCAGGGCTACGAGCAGTACTTC. This sequence joins TRBV6-5 and TRBJ2-7, with D maybe TRBD1 (5 bases). The germline gives CDR1 MNHEY, CDR2 SVGAGI. The CDR3 has 14 residues. V was trimmed by 2 bases and J by 3 bases, leaving 11 bases between them.